This T cell receptor (beta chain) comes out of a study of naive and memory T cell subsets. General observations from the study: Over 85% of naive TCR sequences appeared only once, unlike memory subsets. A clonotype means one alpha or beta sequence, not an alpha/beta pair.

From germline, CDR1 is SEHNR and CDR2 FQNEAQ (reference sequence). The CDR3 is 16 residues long. V was pared by 5 bases and J by 4 bases, with 18 bases between. Two oligonucleotides, mixed equimolar, formed the beta constant-region primer covering TRBC1 and TRBC2. MiXCR, applied by TCRdb to the UMI-ligation and nested PCR reads, yields one record per CDR3 protein. The sample lists about 90,000 distinct CDR3 sequences; around 7% were seen once. There are a few counts of this clonotype. The antigen is not known. The chain employs TRBV7-9 and TRBJ2-1; the D gene is possibly TRBD1 (6 bases). Sequenced input: central memory CD4+ T cells from blood. This TCR was sampled from a human donor in good health. The CDR3 DNA reads as TGTGCCAGCAGCCCACCAGGGGTCCCCCTATACAATGAGCAGTTCTTC. Translation: CASSPPGVPLYNEQFF. The variable domain in full, completed from reference TRBV7-9 and TRBJ2-1, reads DTGVSQNPRHKITKRGQNVTFRCDPISEHNRLYWYRQTLGQGPEFLTYFQNEAQLEKSRLLSDRFSAERPKGSFSTLEIQRTEQGDSAMYLCASSPPGVPLYNEQFFGPGTRLTVL.